The rows below give T cell receptor beta chains drawn from one sample of a study of immune characterization of retroperitoneal liposarcoma. Each CDR3 protein gets one entry after TCRdb re-called the PCR reads with MiXCR. The table shows 6,500 to 8,000 distinct CDR3 sequences, with around 30% occurring only once. The specimen sequenced was blood. These receptors all stem from a male donor with retroperitoneal liposarcoma. Both conserved end residues are part of each CDR3. The order of the fields is CDR3 protein, CDR3 DNA, D gene, V gene, CDR3 length, clone size, J gene. A D gene is named only where the DNA matches it firmly. Clone size appears in some rows only: once, few, many, or a class for an expanded clone.

CATSPRKQYEQFF,TGTGCCACCAGCCCACGGAAACAATACGAGCAGTTCTTC,-,TRBV15,13,once,TRBJ2-1
CASSRDSSNQPQHF,TGTGCCAGCAGCCGAGACAGCAGCAATCAGCCCCAGCATTTT,-,TRBV7-2,14,few,TRBJ1-5
CASSQGRNTEAFF,TGCGCCAGCAGCCAAGGCCGGAACACTGAAGCTTTCTTT,-,TRBV4-3,13,-,TRBJ1-1
CASSQSGQALGRRYEQFF,TGTGCCAGCAGTCAGTCTGGACAGGCCTTGGGGAGGAGGTACGAGCAGTTCTTC,-,TRBV6-1,18,many,TRBJ2-1
CASSSGRSEQYF,TGTGCCAGCAGTAGCGGGAGATCCGAGCAGTACTTC,TRBD2,TRBV6-1,12,once,TRBJ2-7
CASRPTAKNIQYF,TGTGCCAGCAGACCGACAGCCAAAAACATTCAGTACTTC,-,TRBV12-3/TRBV12-4,13,-,TRBJ2-4
CASSLLAGGFDFGTDTQFF,TGTGCCAGCAGTCTACTAGCGGGGGGTTTCGACTTTGGCACAGATACGCAGTTCTTC,TRBD2,TRBV6-1,19,-,TRBJ2-1
CASSGTGENEQFF,TGTGCCAGCAGCGGGACAGGGGAGAATGAGCAGTTCTTC,TRBD1,TRBV6-1,13,medium-sized,TRBJ2-1
CASSSMGGLEKLFF,TGTGCCAGCAGCTCGATGGGGGGCCTTGAAAAACTGTTTTTT,-,TRBV5-6,14,few,TRBJ1-4
CASSQDRDQPQHF,TGCGCCAGCAGCCAGGATCGAGATCAGCCCCAGCATTTT,-,TRBV10-2,13,once,TRBJ1-5
CASSTSGRGETQFF,TGTGCCAGCAGCACAAGCGGGAGAGGAGAGACCCAGTTCTTC,TRBD2,TRBV7-8,14,many,TRBJ2-1
CASTQGSDTQYF,TGTGCCAGCACCCAGGGGTCAGATACGCAGTATTTT,-,TRBV6-6,12,many,TRBJ2-3
CASSFLPGTGELFF,TGTGCCAGCAGTTTTCTACCGGGAACCGGGGAGCTGTTTTTT,-,TRBV12-3/TRBV12-4,14,-,TRBJ2-2
CSAREVGTGTSYEQYF,TGCAGTGCTAGAGAGGTGGGGACAGGGACCTCCTACGAGCAGTACTTC,TRBD1,TRBV20-1,16,-,TRBJ2-7
CASSVPALGLQETQYF,TGTGCCAGCAGTGTGCCCGCGTTGGGGTTGCAAGAGACCCAGTACTTC,-,TRBV6-6,16,-,TRBJ2-5
CASSRTDYYEQFF,TGTGCCAGCAGTAGGACGGACTACTACGAGCAGTTCTTC,-,TRBV6-1,13,-,TRBJ2-1
CASSVTGTARAEAFF,TGTGCCAGCAGTGTCACCGGGACAGCGAGGGCTGAAGCTTTCTTT,TRBD1,TRBV6-1,15,-,TRBJ1-1
CASSDPSGSSYNEQFF,TGTGCCAGCAGCGATCCTAGCGGGAGCTCCTACAATGAGCAGTTCTTC,TRBD2,TRBV6-1,16,-,TRBJ2-1
CASRPGTPTYEQYF,TGTGCCAGTAGACCCGGGACACCGACCTACGAGCAGTACTTC,-,TRBV19,14,-,TRBJ2-7
CASGADRGGELFF,TGTGCCAGCGGGGCTGACCGGGGCGGGGAGCTGTTTTTT,-,TRBV6-5,13,-,TRBJ2-2
CASSRGTSGKSPNEQFF,TGTGCCAGCAGTAGGGGGACTAGCGGGAAAAGCCCCAATGAGCAGTTCTTC,TRBD2,TRBV6-1,17,-,TRBJ2-1
CASSITGNYGYTF,TGTGCCAGCAGCATCACCGGGAACTATGGCTACACCTTC,-,TRBV7-2,13,-,TRBJ1-2
CASSLELRGLSGELFF,TGTGCCAGCAGCTTAGAACTCAGGGGGCTATCGGGGGAGCTGTTTTTT,TRBD1,TRBV7-2,16,-,TRBJ2-2
CASRRDSGANVLTF,TGTGCCAGCAGGAGGGACTCTGGGGCCAACGTCCTGACTTTC,-,TRBV7-2,14,large,TRBJ2-6
CASRLTGAGENQPQHF,TGTGCCAGCCGTTTGACAGGCGCCGGGGAAAATCAGCCCCAGCATTTT,-,TRBV27,16,few,TRBJ1-5
CASSSPNQARYGYTF,TGTGCCAGCAGCTCCCCAAACCAGGCTCGGTATGGCTACACCTTC,-,TRBV7-2,15,medium-sized,TRBJ1-2
CAWSFRGGEQYF,TGTGCCTGGAGTTTCCGCGGTGGCGAGCAGTACTTC,-,TRBV30,12,many,TRBJ2-7
CASSEARRFGTQFF,TGTGCCAGCAGTGAAGCGCGGCGTTTCGGGACCCAGTTCTTC,-,TRBV6-1,14,-,TRBJ2-1
CASSLGRDPYNEQFF,TGTGCCAGCAGCTTAGGTAGGGATCCCTACAATGAGCAGTTCTTC,-,TRBV7-6,15,medium-sized,TRBJ2-1
CAIMRTSRESDTQYF,TGTGCCATTATGAGGACTAGTCGGGAGTCAGATACGCAGTATTTT,TRBD2,TRBV6-1,15,-,TRBJ2-3
CASSTSGPPYEQFF,TGTGCCAGCAGCACCTCCGGTCCCCCCTACGAGCAGTTCTTC,-,TRBV7-2,14,medium-sized,TRBJ2-1
CASSLQGYNNSPLHF,TGTGCCAGCAGCCTACAGGGCTACAATAATTCACCCCTCCACTTT,-,TRBV7-2,15,few,TRBJ1-6
CAISEKGASPLHF,TGTGCCATCAGTGAGAAAGGGGCATCACCCCTCCACTTT,-,TRBV10-3,13,few,TRBJ1-6
CASSFGTATDTQYF,TGTGCCAGCAGCTTCGGGACAGCCACAGATACGCAGTATTTT,TRBD1,TRBV11-3,14,-,TRBJ2-3
CASTGAAYEQFF,TGTGCCAGCACGGGGGCCGCCTACGAGCAGTTCTTC,-,TRBV6-1,12,-,TRBJ2-1
CASSRPGQGAALFF,TGTGCCAGCAGCCGCCCAGGACAGGGGGCAGCACTGTTTTTT,TRBD1,TRBV14,14,few,TRBJ1-4
CASSYERETEQFF,TGTGCCAGCAGTTACGAGCGGGAGACTGAGCAGTTCTTC,TRBD2,TRBV6-6,13,few,TRBJ2-1
CASSDRDSNEQFF,TGTGCCAGCAGTGACCGGGACAGCAATGAGCAGTTCTTC,TRBD1,TRBV6-4,13,many,TRBJ2-1
CASRRHLSYEQYF,TGTGCCAGCCGCCGACACCTCTCCTACGAGCAGTACTTC,-,TRBV6-1,13,many,TRBJ2-7
CASSPRVQYF,TGTGCCAGCAGCCCCCGGGTGCAGTACTTC,-,TRBV11-3,10,few,TRBJ2-5
CASSFQGMNTEAFF,TGTGCCAGCAGCTTCCAGGGAATGAACACTGAAGCTTTCTTT,-,TRBV5-4,14,medium-sized,TRBJ1-1
CASSYAGSYEQFF,TGTGCCAGCAGTTACGCAGGGAGTTATGAGCAGTTCTTC,-,TRBV6-2/TRBV6-3,13,-,TRBJ2-1
CASSEGVGVSTEAFF,TGTGCCAGCAGTGAAGGGGTGGGGGTTAGTACTGAAGCTTTCTTT,-,TRBV6-1,15,many,TRBJ1-1
CASSFGHVHNEQFF,TGTGCCAGCAGTTTCGGACACGTTCACAATGAGCAGTTCTTC,-,TRBV12-3/TRBV12-4,14,medium-sized,TRBJ2-1
CASSSGRLTDTQFF,TGTGCCTCCTCTAGCGGGAGACTCACAGATACGCAGTTCTTC,TRBD2,TRBV12-3/TRBV12-4,14,-,TRBJ2-1
CASSTLRPTPVTEAFF,TGTGCCAGCAGCACCCTTCGACCAACCCCAGTCACTGAAGCTTTCTTT,-,TRBV7-1,16,once,TRBJ1-1
CASSLTGISTDTQYF,TGTGCCAGCAGTTTAACCGGGATAAGCACAGATACGCAGTATTTT,-,TRBV12-3/TRBV12-4,15,few,TRBJ2-3
CASSPPGQGYRQPQHF,TGTGCCAGCAGCCCCCCGGGACAGGGATATAGACAGCCCCAGCATTTT,TRBD1,TRBV7-8,16,few,TRBJ1-5